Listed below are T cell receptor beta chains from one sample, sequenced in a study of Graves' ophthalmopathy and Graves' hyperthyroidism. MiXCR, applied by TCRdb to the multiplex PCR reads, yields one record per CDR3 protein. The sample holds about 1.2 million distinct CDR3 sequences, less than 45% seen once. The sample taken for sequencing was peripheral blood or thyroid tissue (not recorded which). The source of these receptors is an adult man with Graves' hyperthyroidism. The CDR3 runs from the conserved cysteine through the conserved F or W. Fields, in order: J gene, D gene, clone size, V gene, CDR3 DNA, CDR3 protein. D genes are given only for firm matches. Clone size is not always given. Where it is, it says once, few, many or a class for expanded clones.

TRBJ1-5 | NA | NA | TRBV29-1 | TGCAGCGTTTGGACACCGTATAACAATCAGCCCCAGCATTTT | CSVWTPYNNQPQHF
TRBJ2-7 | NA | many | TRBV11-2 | TGTGCCAGCAGCTTAGCCAACGGAGTGGGAGCACCCTACGAGCAGTACTTC | CASSLANGVGAPYEQYF
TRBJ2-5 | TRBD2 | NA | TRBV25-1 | TGTGCCAGCGTAGGAATTAGCGGGGATGGCGGAGAGACCCAGTACTTC | CASVGISGDGGETQYF
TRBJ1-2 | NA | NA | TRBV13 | TGTGCCAGCAGCTTAGTGGGGCAGGGCCAAGATGGCTACACCTTC | CASSLVGQGQDGYTF
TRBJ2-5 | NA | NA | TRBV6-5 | TGTGCCAGCAGTTACAGGGTCGAAGAGACCCAGTACTTC | CASSYRVEETQYF
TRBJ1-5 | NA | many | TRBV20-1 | TGCAGTGCACTACCACTTTATGGCAGGGGAAATCAGCCCCAGCATTTT | CSALPLYGRGNQPQHF
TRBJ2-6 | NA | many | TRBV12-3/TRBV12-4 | TGTGCCAGCAGGCCAGGGTCTGGGGCCAACGTCCTGACTTTC | CASRPGSGANVLTF
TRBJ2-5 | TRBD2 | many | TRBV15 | TGTGCCACCAGCAGAGACCTCGGGGGCGGCGGGGGGGAGACCCAGTACTTC | CATSRDLGGGGGETQYF
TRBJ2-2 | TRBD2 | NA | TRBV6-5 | TGTGCCAGCAGACAGACTAGCGGGACAATGGGGCTGTTTTTT | CASRQTSGTMGLFF
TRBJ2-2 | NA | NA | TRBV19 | TGTGCCAGTAGTAAGGGCAGGACCCCGAACACCGGGGAGCTGTCTTTT | CASSKGRTPNTGELSF
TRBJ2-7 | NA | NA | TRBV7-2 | TGTGCCAGCAGCTTAGTCAGGGGTGGCAACGAGCAGTACTTC | CASSLVRGGNEQYF
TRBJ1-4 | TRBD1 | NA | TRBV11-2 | TGTGCCAGCAGAGAAACCGGGACAGGGGGCGAAAAACTGTTTTTT | CASRETGTGGEKLFF
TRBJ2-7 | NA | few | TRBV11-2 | TGTGCCAGCAGCTTATATGAGGGTTTAAGCTCCTACGAGCAGTACTTC | CASSLYEGLSSYEQYF
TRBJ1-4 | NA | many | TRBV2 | TGTGCCACCAGGGTTGTCGCAACTAATGAAAAACTGTTTTTT | CATRVVATNEKLFF
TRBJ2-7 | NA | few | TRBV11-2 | TGTGCCAGCAGCCGAGGGACGGCAAACTCCTACGAGCAGTACTTC | CASSRGTANSYEQYF
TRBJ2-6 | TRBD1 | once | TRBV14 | TGTGCCAGCAGCAACGGACAGGGGAGACAGGCGAGCTCTGGGGCCAACGTCCTGACTTTC | CASSNGQGRQASSGANVLTF
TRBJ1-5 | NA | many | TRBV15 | TGTGCCACCAGCAGATCGGTTGTGGGCTCAATTAAGAATCAGCCCCAGCATTTT | CATSRSVVGSIKNQPQHF
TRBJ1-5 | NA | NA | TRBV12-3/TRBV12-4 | TGTGCCAGCAGCCCCCCCAGTCAGCCCCAGCATTTT | CASSPPSQPQHF
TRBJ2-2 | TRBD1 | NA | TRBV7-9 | TGTGCCAGCAGCGACGGACAGGGCAAAGCCGGGGAGCTGTTTTTT | CASSDGQGKAGELFF
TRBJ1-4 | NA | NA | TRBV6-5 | TGTGCCAGCAGTCGAAAGAACCCCGCAACTAATGAAAAACTGTTTTTT | CASSRKNPATNEKLFF
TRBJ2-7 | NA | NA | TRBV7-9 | TGCGCCAGCAGCTTGGTCGCTGGACAGAGGGAGTACTTC | CASSLVAGQREYF
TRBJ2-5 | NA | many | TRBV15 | TGTGCCACCAGCAGAGGCGGGACGGAAGAGACCCAGTACTTC | CATSRGGTEETQYF
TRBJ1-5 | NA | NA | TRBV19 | TGTGCCAGTAGTACCAAAGGGGGCAATCAGCCCCAGCATTTT | CASSTKGGNQPQHF
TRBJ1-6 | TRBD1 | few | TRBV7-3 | TGTGCCAGCAGCTTGGCGGACCGGGACAGGGGGCCGGGAAACGATAATTCACCCCTCCACTTT | CASSLADRDRGPGNDNSPLHF
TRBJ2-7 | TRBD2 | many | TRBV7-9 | TGTGCCAGCAGCTCGGGGGGGCCGTTCGACGAGCAGTACTTC | CASSSGGPFDEQYF
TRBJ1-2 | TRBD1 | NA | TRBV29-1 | TGCAGCGTTGAAGTTGCCGGGACAGGGGGCTCTAAGGGCTACACCTTC | CSVEVAGTGGSKGYTF
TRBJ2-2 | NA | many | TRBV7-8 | TGTGCCAGCAGCTCCACTTGGGGGTCGGGCACCGGGGAGCTGTTTTTT | CASSSTWGSGTGELFF
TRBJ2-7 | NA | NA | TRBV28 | TGTGCCAGCAGTCCAGCAGGGTTGGGCGAGCAGTACTTC | CASSPAGLGEQYF
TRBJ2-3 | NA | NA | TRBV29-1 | TGCAGCGTTGACCCGACAGTGGCAGATACGCAGTATTTT | CSVDPTVADTQYF
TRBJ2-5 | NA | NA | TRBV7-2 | TGTACCAGCAGAGAACGGGAACAAGAGACCCAGTACTTC | CTSREREQETQYF
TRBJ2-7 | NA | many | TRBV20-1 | TGCAGTGCCAAACAGGGTTCCTACGAGCAGTACTTC | CSAKQGSYEQYF
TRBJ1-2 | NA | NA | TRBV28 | TGTGCCAGCAAGGTTCTGGGTGCTAACTATGGCTACACCTTC | CASKVLGANYGYTF
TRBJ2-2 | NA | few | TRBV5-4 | TGTGCCAGCAGCTTGGGGGGTATGGCCGGGGAGCTGTTTTTT | CASSLGGMAGELFF
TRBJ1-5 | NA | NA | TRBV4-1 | TGCGCCAGCAGCCAAGATAGAGGACAGAGGCAGCCCCAGCATTTT | CASSQDRGQRQPQHF
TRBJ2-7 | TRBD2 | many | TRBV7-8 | TGTGCCAGCAGCTTACGTTTTGGGGGGGGTACGGACGAGCAGTACTTC | CASSLRFGGGTDEQYF
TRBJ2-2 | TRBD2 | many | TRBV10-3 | TGTGCCATAACCGGGACTATCGGTGGCACCGGGGAGCTGTTTTTT | CAITGTIGGTGELFF
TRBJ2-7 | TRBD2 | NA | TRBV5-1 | TGCGCCAGCAGCTTTAGCGGGAGGATCCACGAGCAGTACTTC | CASSFSGRIHEQYF
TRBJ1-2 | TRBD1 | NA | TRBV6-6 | TGTGCCGGCAGTTACTCCCGGGACAGCTATGGCTACACCTTC | CAGSYSRDSYGYTF
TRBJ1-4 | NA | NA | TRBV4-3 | TGCGCCAGCAGCCAAGCGGGGGCGACGGATAATGAAAAACTGTTTTTT | CASSQAGATDNEKLFF
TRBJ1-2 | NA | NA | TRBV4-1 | TGCGCCAGCAGCCAAACCCGGACCGGAGACTATGGCTACACCTTC | CASSQTRTGDYGYTF
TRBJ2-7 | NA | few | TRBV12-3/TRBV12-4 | TGTGCCAGCAGTTTACATACCGGCTACGAGCAGTACTTC | CASSLHTGYEQYF
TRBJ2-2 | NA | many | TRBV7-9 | TGTGCCAGCAGACCCCGGGAGACCGGGGAGCTGTTTTTT | CASRPRETGELFF
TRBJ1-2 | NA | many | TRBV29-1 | TGCAGCGTTAAATGGCAGGGTGACTATGGCTACACCTTC | CSVKWQGDYGYTF
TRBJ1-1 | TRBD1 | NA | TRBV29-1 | TGCAGCGTTGAATTTGGGGCCAGGGGGATTTCGACTGAAGCTTTCTTT | CSVEFGARGISTEAFF
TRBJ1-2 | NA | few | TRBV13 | TGTGCCAGCGGGGGGGAGTTCTACACCTTC | CASGGEFYTF
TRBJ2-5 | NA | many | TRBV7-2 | TGTGCCGCGTCGCCAGGGGTCGCGTGGGAGACCCAGTACTTC | CAASPGVAWETQYF
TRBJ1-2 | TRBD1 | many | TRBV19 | TGTGCCAGTAGTTTGTTTGGGGACAGGGGCTATGGCTACACCTTC | CASSLFGDRGYGYTF
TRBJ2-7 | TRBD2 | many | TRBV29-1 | TGCAGCGTTGGTCTAGCGGAATACGAGCAGTACTTC | CSVGLAEYEQYF
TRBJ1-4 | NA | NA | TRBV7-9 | TGTGCCAGCAGCTTCGGGCCTAATTTGGGAAAACTGTTTTTT | CASSFGPNLGKLFF